This T cell receptor (beta chain) was captured by sequencing in a study of shared clonotypes between healthy human individuals (dated by TCRdb to the early 2020s). Regarding the study in general: A couple of women and a few men aged 18 to 49 years were included in the cohort. For each donor, CD4 naive and CD4 memory were each run on three plates, CD8 naive on two plates, and CD8 memory on one plate. The study deeply sequenced blood TCR repertoires of about five healthy adults to estimate repertoire size and the extent of clonotype sharing between individuals. Different laboratories and diverse techniques were used to prepare libraries and sequence TCR repertoires, to increase sequencing depth and limit assay-specific biases. Between about 0.94 and 8.9 billion PBMCs per donor were obtained by leukapheresis.

A word on this clone: The target of this receptor is not known. No per-base quality is available; no much larger clone lies one base away.

The donors were healthy, HIV-negative adults who had no recently reported acute infections or vaccinations. Only Caucasian adults living in Nashville, Tennessee, USA were represented among the donors. CD4+ T cells were enriched through magnetic negative selection, after which naive cells were positively selected on CD45RA and the remaining negative fraction served as the memory subset. Blood was obtained by leukapheresis, after which PBMCs were separated by Ficoll-Histopaque density gradient centrifugation and cryopreserved in liquid nitrogen vapor phase. Analytical flow cytometry was used to check the purity and quantity of each magnetically sorted T cell population. Genomic DNA was isolated from every sorted fraction and measured by UV absorbance on a Nanodrop 2000c. Study-wide conclusions, independent of this receptor: Based on pairwise subsampling, the degree of clonotype sharing among donors was expected to be affected by sequencing depth. Compared with non-shared clonotypes, the clonotypes found in all four sorted-subset donors had higher generation probabilities. Sampling was restricted to blood, and TCR repertoires in tissue are likely to differ from TCR repertoires in blood. Because the study included a small number of donors, the genetic and exposure-history diversity represented was limited. Rarefaction of sorted-subset datasets indicated incomplete sequencing despite the large sequencing depth. When a handful of donors were compared, the shared fraction of clonotypes was 5% to 6.5% for naive CD4, less than 4% for naive CD8, about 2.4% for memory CD4, and 0.4% for memory CD8. Larger estimated clonotype richness was generally found for naive subsets than for memory subsets.

TCR CDR3 regions were amplified from genomic DNA by multiplex PCR using the deep immunoSEQ assay. Extracted genomic DNA from each cell subset was distributed evenly across all wells of several immunoSEQ 96-well plates, and each plate was treated as a replicate. For sorted subsets, approximately 200 ng of genomic DNA, equivalent to around 31,000 T cell genomes, went into each replicate PCR. Purified libraries were quantified with a Qubit 3.0 fluorometer, sized on a Bioanalyzer 2100, and re-quantified with the KAPA Library Quantification kit. Every immunoSEQ 96-well plate was sequenced on a dedicated single-read 150-cycle Illumina NextSeq 550 flow cell. On the authors' methods: Because only junctional sequences without quality scores were contained in the immunoSEQ output, filtering matching that applied to full-length reads could not be performed. Sequences were annotated with PyIR, a Python wrapper for IgBLAST v1.9, and V/J genes and CDR3 were assigned using IMGT germline references. Any read was removed if the V/J assignment was weak (E-value above 1e-6), the CDR3 was missing, or the read contained stop codons, out-of-frame junctions, or ambiguous translated residues. V3J clonotypes were defined as sequences sharing the same inferred V gene, J gene, and CDR3 amino acid sequence. Percentage overlap between repertoires was calculated by dividing the number of shared unique clonotypes by the size of the smaller repertoire. Three approaches were used to assess repertoire richness: RTK rarefaction, the Chao1 estimator, and Recon v2.1 estimates of unobserved clonotypes. Generation probabilities for all TCRbeta clonotypes obtained by the gDNA method from a handful of donors were computed using OLGA. TCRdb carries this immuneACCESS record with in-frame sequences only. Its versions omit some clonotypes, under half of them owing to an unresolved V gene in the studies checked, with the rest unexplained. Clone size and V and J calls were adopted from that table, with D and trimming inferred from the DNA. Recorded for this sample are 950,000 to 1,100,000 clones; under 80% of them occurred a single time. About 1.5% of the sample rests with the top ten.

The CDR3 runs 18 amino acids, cysteine and phenylalanine included. Only the CDR3 portion is preserved as DNA: 54 bases, with reading frame beginning at the first base. V drops 0 bases and J drops 5 bases, leaving 19 bases in between. Looking up the germline V gene yields CDR1 MNHNS and CDR2 SASEGT. The specimen was memory CD4+ T cells sorted from blood. What this sample's cell subset or site label stands for: CD45RA-negative fraction. The clonotype comes from a man younger than 35 in good health. The rearrangement combines TRBV6-1 with TRBJ1-4; the D region possibly corresponds to TRBD1 (6 bases align). The DNA reads as follows: TGTGCCAGCAGTGAAGCGCACCCTAGGGGGGCCCGGAATGAAAAACTGTTTTTT. This translates into CASSEAHPRGARNEKLFF.